This T cell receptor (beta chain) was profiled in a study of T cells in Graves' hyperthyroidism and ophthalmopathy. General study results and limits: Through a model of 13 V-J features, ophthalmopathy was separated from stable hyperthyroidism. Blood also showed most of the thyroid clonotypes that were expanded above 0.001.

Each diagnosis drew on symptoms, thyroxine, TRAb, thyroid ultrasound and orbital computed tomography findings. Fresh peripheral blood, around 9.5 ml, yielded the PBMCs. This clonotype showed up many times. What it recognizes is unknown. CDR1 and CDR2 from the germline V gene are KGHDR and SFDVKD. The CDR3 is made up of 18 amino acids. The V end lost 3 bases, the J end lost 2 bases, and 19 bases lay between the germline ends. TCR beta CDR3 sequences were amplified from RNA transcripts. HTBI primers were employed in a first-round RT-PCR of the TCR CDR3. Each CDR3 protein is one row after TCRdb ran MiXCR on the multiplex PCR reads. The repertoire holds approximately 100,000 distinct CDR3 sequences, with 47% as singletons.

Sequenced input: blood. The V call is TRBV24-1, the J call TRBJ2-1, with D possibly being TRBD2 (6 bases). The clonotype originates from a man aged 40-55 years with Graves' hyperthyroidism. Here the CDR3 DNA reads TGTGCCACCAGTGATCACCGACCTCTAGCGCCTCCCTACAATGAGCAGTTCTTC. Translating gives CATSDHRPLAPPYNEQFF.